Shown below are 29 T cell receptor beta chains from a single sample sequenced in a study of blood T cell repertoires in COVID-19 (dated by TCRdb to 2018 to 2021). The library was built by means of the immunoSEQ multiplex PCR assay. In TCRdb, the immuneACCESS table is reduced to in-frame sequences with V and J assigned. These tables do not hold every clone; where another copy was compared, an unresolved V gene accounts for under half, and the others remain unexplained. For this sample there are 150,000 to 200,000 clones; 85% to 90% appear just once. The biggest ten clones account for more than 0.75% of the sample. Material: peripheral blood. The receptors here all came from a man aged 18-30 years with acute or convalescent COVID-19.

The chain joins TRBV19 to TRBJ1-5; no reliable D call. The ends were cut back, 7 bases at V and 4 bases at J, with 14 bases in the middle. CDR3 length: 14 residues. Germline CDR1 is LNHDA and CDR2 is SQIVND (reference sequence). DNA for the CDR3: TGTGCCAGTACGAGCCGGGAAGCAAATCAGCCCCAGCATTTT. Amino acid sequence: CASTSREANQPQHF.

The chain joins TRBV19 to TRBJ1-1; D might be TRBD1 (6 bases). With 0 bases removed from V and 2 bases from J, the gap between germline ends came to 10 bases. In germline, CDR1 is LNHDA, CDR2 SQIVND (reference sequence). CDR3 size: 15 residues. The CDR3 reads CASSIDPQGNTEAFF. The DNA of the CDR3 is TGTGCCAGTAGTATAGATCCACAGGGAAACACTGAAGCTTTCTTT.

The gene calls are TRBV7-2 and TRBJ1-3; D may be TRBD1 (5 bases). There are 15 residues in the CDR3. Germline CDR1 and CDR2: SGHTA and FQGNSA. The germline V and J ends were trimmed by 5 bases and 0 bases, with 11 bases remaining between them. The CDR3 DNA reads TGTGCCAGCAGCCCCCGTGGGGCCTCTGGAAACACCATATATTTT. It encodes CASSPRGASGNTIYF.

The chain is built from TRBV27 and TRBJ1-4; D not certain. CDR1 and CDR2 from the germline V gene are MNHEY and SMNVEV (reference sequence). The CDR3 spans 16 residues. V lost 6 bases and J lost 0, with 14 bases in between. The CDR3 is CASRPIPQPTNEKLFF. The CDR3 DNA follows: TGTGCCAGCAGACCCATACCACAACCAACTAATGAAAAACTGTTTTTT.

The chain couples TRBV27 to TRBJ1-1; no clear D gene. CDR3 length: 16 residues. Trimming left V 5 bases short and J 2 bases short, with 18 bases between. The germline V gene encodes CDR1 MNHEY and CDR2 SMNVEV (reference sequence). For the CDR3, the DNA is TGTGCCAGCAGTGAAGGAGTGTGGGAGGTAAACACTGAAGCTTTCTTT. It translates to CASSEGVWEVNTEAFF.

This clone was picked up one time. The V call is TRBV28, the J call TRBJ1-4; D is unresolved. The length of the CDR3 is 13 residues. Germline V gene data show CDR1 as MDHEN and CDR2 as SYDVKM. V lost 3 bases and J 7 bases, leaving 9 bases between the germline ends. The CDR3 sequence: CASSLRRGEKLFF. DNA of the CDR3: TGTGCCAGCAGTTTGCGGCGGGGTGAAAAACTGTTTTTT.

The chain links TRBV5-4 to TRBJ2-2; tentatively, D is TRBD2 (7 bases). The CDR3 runs 17 residues. The germline V and J ends were trimmed by 4 bases and 8 bases, with 24 bases remaining between them. CDR1 and CDR2 from the germline V gene are SGHNT and YYREEE (reference sequence). CDR3 coding DNA: TGTGCCAGCAGCGCGGCGGGCGGGGGCCGGTACGTTGGGGAGCTGTTTTTT. Translation gives CASSAAGGGRYVGELFF.

This clone was seen many times. The chain carries TRBV15 and TRBJ2-2; D might be TRBD2 (6 bases). With 0 bases removed from V and 4 bases from J, the gap between germline ends came to 9 bases. The CDR3 is made up of 15 amino acids. Germline V gene sequence: CDR1 LNHNV, CDR2 YYDKDF (reference sequence). The DNA for the CDR3 is TGTGCCACCAGCAGAGAACGGGGGACCACCGGGGAGCTGTTTTTT. Protein: CATSRERGTTGELFF.

The chain recombines TRBV2 with TRBJ2-5; 9 bases map to TRBD1. CDR1 is SNHLY and CDR2 is FYNNEI in the germline V gene. V lost 6 bases and J lost 3; bases outside the gene matches: 5. CDR3 size: 14 residues. The CDR3 nucleotides are TGTGCCAGCAGGGGGACAGGGCATGAAGAGACCCAGTACTTC. This translates into CASRGTGHEETQYF.

V gene TRBV4-1 combines with J gene TRBJ1-1; possibly TRBD1 for D (5 bases). This CDR3 comprises 14 residues. Between the trimmed V and J ends, which lost 1 base and 5 bases, there was a span of 11 bases. Germline assignment: CDR1 MGHRA and CDR2 YSYEKL. DNA for the CDR3: TGCGCCAGCAGCCAAGTCCCAGGGTTAACTGAAGCTTTCTTT. Protein: CASSQVPGLTEAFF.

The chain employs TRBV5-5 and TRBJ1-4, with no clear D. Trimming took 2 bases from V and 2 from J, leaving 13 bases between them. The length of the CDR3 is 16 residues. CDR1 is SGHKS, CDR2 YYEKEE, per germline (reference sequence). Here the CDR3 DNA reads TGTGCCAGCAGCTTTACGACGGACTCTACTAATGAAAAACTGTTTTTT. Protein product: CASSFTTDSTNEKLFF.

The chain joins TRBV4-1 to TRBJ1-6; 7 bases match TRBD1. J was trimmed by 8 bases and V by 1 base; bases with no gene match: 8. Germline V gene data show CDR1 as MGHRA and CDR2 as YSYEKL. The CDR3 sequence is 16 residues long. The CDR3 is CASSQAGTDGYSPLHF. In DNA, the CDR3 is TGCGCCAGCAGCCAAGCAGGGACAGACGGATATTCACCCCTCCACTTT.

The chain couples TRBV7-3 to TRBJ2-1; 7 bases agree with TRBD1. The CDR3 is 15 amino acids. J was trimmed by 6 bases and V by 4 bases; bases with no gene match: 9. Per the germline V gene, CDR1 is SGHTA and CDR2 is FQGTGA. This CDR3 is CASSYRQGVLNEQFF. CDR3 in DNA: TGTGCCAGCAGCTACCGACAGGGAGTCCTCAATGAGCAGTTCTTC.

V is TRBV30 and J is TRBJ1-2; D might be TRBD1 (5 bases). The CDR3 extends over 13 amino acids. The V gene's germline CDR1 is GTSNPN and CDR2 SVGIG (reference sequence). Trimming removed 0 bases from V and 8 bases from J, with 13 bases in between. The CDR3 DNA follows: TGTGCCTGGAGTGTAGGAGGGGCCGAAGGCTACACCTTC. Translating it yields CAWSVGGAEGYTF.

There are a few counts of this clone. The rearrangement joins TRBV28 to TRBJ1-5; no reliable D call. This CDR3 is 13 amino acids long. The germline V gene encodes CDR1 MDHEN and CDR2 SYDVKM. V dropped 3 bases and J dropped 4 bases, with 7 bases sitting between them. The CDR3 is CASSFLPNQPQHF. The CDR3 region has the DNA TGTGCCAGCAGTTTTCTACCGAATCAGCCCCAGCATTTT.

V is TRBV30 and J is TRBJ2-7; the match to TRBD1 covers 10 bases. V shed 5 bases, J shed 4 bases, and the junction held 14 bases outside the gene matches. The CDR3 has 16 residues. The germline V gene has CDR1 GTSNPN and CDR2 SVGIG (reference sequence). The CDR3 DNA sequence: TGTGCCTGGGTTGATTCCTCATGGGACAGGGGTTACGAGCAGTACTTC. Protein: CAWVDSSWDRGYEQYF.

CDR3 region: CASSLSQGREKLFF. The CDR3 DNA follows: TGCGCCAGCAGCTTGTCACAGGGGAGAGAAAAACTGTTTTTT. The chain couples TRBV5-1 to TRBJ1-4; 7 bases match TRBD1. This CDR3 spans 14 amino acids. With V trimmed by 1 base and J by 8 bases, 5 bases remained unmatched. CDR1 is SGHRS, CDR2 YFSETQ, per germline.

CDR3 nucleotides: TGTGCCAGCACTCCGTCTCTTCTCTACAATGAGCAGTTCTTC. It is translated as CASTPSLLYNEQFF. The rearrangement joins TRBV21-1 to TRBJ2-1; TRBD2, the table's D call, lacks a check against the DNA. TRBV21-1 is a pseudogene locus. The CDR3 extends over 14 amino acids.

The V call is TRBV4-1, the J call TRBJ2-7; perhaps TRBD2 as D (5 bases). Germline V gene sequence: CDR1 MGHRA, CDR2 YSYEKL. V was trimmed by 0 bases and J by 2 bases, leaving 14 bases between them. CDR3 length equals 16 residues. The chain's CDR3 is CASSQEPGLGAYEQYV. CDR3 DNA sequence: TGCGCCAGCAGCCAAGAACCCGGATTGGGAGCCTACGAGCAGTACGTC.

This clone was picked up a small number of times. The chain employs TRBV7-9 and TRBJ2-3; 11 bases align to TRBD2. CDR3 size: 16 residues. The germline V gene has CDR1 SEHNR and CDR2 FQNEAQ (reference sequence). J gave up 2 bases and V 5 bases, and 6 bases lay outside the gene matches. CDR3 residues: CASSIRGLADTDTQYF. The DNA of the CDR3 is TGTGCCAGCAGCATTCGGGGACTAGCGGACACAGATACGCAGTATTTT.

This rearrangement joins TRBV7-2 to TRBJ1-4; D is undetermined. In germline, CDR1 is SGHTA, CDR2 FQGNSA. The V and J ends lost 5 bases and 7 bases respectively, with 17 bases between them. The CDR3 length is 15 residues. This chain's CDR3 is CASSLRGLVSEKLFF. The CDR3 coding sequence is TGTGCCAGCAGCCTAAGAGGGCTGGTTAGTGAAAAACTGTTTTTT.

This clone has only one observation. The same CDR3 arises from other DNA sequences in this sample as well. This rearrangement joins TRBV30 to TRBJ1-2; possible D gene TRBD1, 5 bases. V was shortened by 0 bases and J by 1 base, with 9 bases between the two germline ends. This CDR3 contains 14 residues. Looked up from germline, CDR1 is GTSNPN and CDR2 is SVGIG (reference sequence). DNA for the CDR3: TGTGCCTGGAGTGTACTGGGGGGTAACTATGGCTACACCTTC. It specifies CAWSVLGGNYGYTF.

This clone occurred once. The chain has TRBV6-5 and TRBJ1-2, with 7 bases lining up with TRBD1. V trimming: 4 bases; J trimming: 4 bases; junction bases outside the gene matches: 6. Germline V gives CDR1 MNHEY, CDR2 SVGAGI. CDR3 length: 14 amino acids. The CDR3 bases are TGTGCCAGCAGTTTAGACAGGGAAGTCTATGGCTACACCTTC. Residues: CASSLDREVYGYTF.

The rearrangement links TRBV25-1 to TRBJ1-5; possibly TRBD1 for D (6 bases). V lost 6 bases, J lost 2 bases, and 8 bases lay in between. The CDR3 consists of 13 residues. Looked up from germline, CDR1 is MGHDK and CDR2 is SYGVNS. CDR3 residues: CASRGAGNQPQHF. In nucleotides, the CDR3 is TGTGCCAGCAGGGGGGCGGGCAATCAGCCCCAGCATTTT.

The J gene is TRBJ2-7, the V gene TRBV7-9; D remains unclear. CDR1 SEHNR and CDR2 FQNEAQ come from the germline V gene (reference sequence). This CDR3 contains 12 residues. Trimming cost V 1 base and J 7 bases, with 8 bases left between them. CDR3 region: CASSLGTGEQYF. The CDR3 coding sequence is TGTGCCAGCAGCTTAGGCACGGGTGAGCAGTACTTC.

This chain joins TRBV30 and TRBJ1-6; the D gene is possibly TRBD1 (6 bases). V was shortened by 5 bases and J by 7 bases, with 15 bases between the two germline ends. Germline CDR1 reads GTSNPN; CDR2 reads SVGIG (reference sequence). The CDR3 runs 14 residues. The CDR3 spells CAWQSFQGNSPLHF. The CDR3 coding sequence is TGTGCCTGGCAGTCATTCCAGGGGAATTCACCCCTCCACTTT.

CDR3 coding DNA: TGCGCCAGCAGCTTAGCGACAGGGTCGACCGGGGAGCTGTTTTTT. Translating it yields CASSLATGSTGELFF. The chain joins TRBV5-1 to TRBJ2-2, with 7 positions matching TRBD1. Per germline, CDR1 SGHRS and CDR2 YFSETQ. V shed 2 bases, J shed 5 bases, and the junction held 6 bases outside the gene matches. CDR3 length: 15 residues.

This clone was seen just once. This sequence joins TRBV3-1 (or the pseudogene TRBV3-2) and TRBJ1-3, with 7 bases that match TRBD1. This CDR3 has 14 residues. J was trimmed by 4 bases and V by 4 bases; bases with no gene match: 4. CDR1 LGHDT and CDR2 YNNKEL come from the germline V gene (reference sequence). The CDR3 DNA follows: TGTGCCAGCAGCCCGACAGGGAGAGGAAACACCATATATTTT. This sequence encodes CASSPTGRGNTIYF.

The chain is built from TRBV2 and TRBJ1-6, with TRBD1 identical over 10 bases. Germline trimming cut 6 bases from V and 7 bases from J; bases unmatched to any gene: 6. Germline assignment: CDR1 SNHLY and CDR2 FYNNEI. This CDR3 is built from 15 residues. CDR3 in amino acids: CASSRGQGGNSPLHF. The CDR3, as DNA: TGTGCCAGCAGCAGAGGACAGGGGGGGAATTCACCCCTCCACTTT. Full variable domain (outside the CDR3, taken from reference TRBV2 and TRBJ1-6): EPEVTQTPSHQVTQMGQEVILRCVPISNHLYFYWYRQILGQKVEFLVSFYNNEISEKSEIFDDQFSVERPDGSNFTLKIRSTKLEDSAMYFCASSRGQGGNSPLHFGNGTRLTVT.